The clone carrying this T cell receptor beta chain appeared many times. The antigen remains undetermined. A junction end diverges from the germline sequence, so it may reflect a read error. This specimen belongs to a study of naive and memory T cell subsets. The beta constant-region primer was an equimolar mix of two oligonucleotides covering TRBC1 and TRBC2. The ligated cDNA underwent four PCR rounds using SP2 and nested alpha and beta constant-region primers. TCRdb recomputed calls from the UMI-ligation and nested PCR reads with MiXCR, one row per CDR3 protein. The profile shows tens of thousands of distinct CDR3 sequences, around 9% of them singletons. Separate alpha and beta amplification began at the second PCR step. Study conclusions and caveats: A few larger clonotypes appeared in naive repertoires, especially CD8, possibly memory cells re-expressing CD45RA. RNA-based TCR counts may shift with T cell activation and differentiation. In CD4 and CD8 cells, diversity dropped from naive through EMRA.

The CDR3 has 17 amino acids. Germline loops: CDR1 SEHNR, CDR2 FQNEAQ (reference sequence). The chain employs TRBV7-9 and TRBJ2-6; 7 nucleotides line up with TRBD1. Sequenced sample: naive CD8+ T cells from blood. This clonotype originated in a human donor in good health. The CDR3 nucleotides read TGTGCCAGCAGCACCTCGGACAGGTCCTCTGGGCCCAACGTCCTGACTTTC. Protein: CASSTSDRSSGPNVLTF. The full variable domain, in which reference TRBV7-9 and TRBJ2-6 provide the parts outside the CDR3, is DTGVSQNPRHKITKRGQNVTFRCDPISEHNRLYWYRQTLGQGPEFLTYFQNEAQLEKSRLLSDRFSAERPKGSFSTLEIQRTEQGDSAMYLCASSTSDRSSGPNVLTFGAGSRLTVL.